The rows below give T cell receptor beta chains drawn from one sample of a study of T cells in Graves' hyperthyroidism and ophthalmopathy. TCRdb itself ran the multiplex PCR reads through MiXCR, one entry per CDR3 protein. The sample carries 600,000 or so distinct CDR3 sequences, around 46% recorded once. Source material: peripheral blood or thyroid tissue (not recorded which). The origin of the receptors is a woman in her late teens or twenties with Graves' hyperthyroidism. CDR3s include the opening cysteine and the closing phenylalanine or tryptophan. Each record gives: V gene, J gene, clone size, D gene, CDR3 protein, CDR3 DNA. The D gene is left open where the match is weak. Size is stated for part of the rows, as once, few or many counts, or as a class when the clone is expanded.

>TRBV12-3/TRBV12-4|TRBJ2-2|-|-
CASSHTAGTGELFF
TGTGCCAGCAGTCACACAGCAGGGACCGGGGAGCTGTTTTTT
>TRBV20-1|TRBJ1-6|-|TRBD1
CSARDGTENSPLHF
TGCAGTGCTAGAGACGGGACAGAGAATTCACCCCTCCACTTT
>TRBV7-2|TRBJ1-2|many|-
CASSLEPTGDGYTF
TGTGCCAGCAGCTTAGAGCCAACCGGCGATGGCTACACCTTC
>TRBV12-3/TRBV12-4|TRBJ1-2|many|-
CASSPFPGRKNYGYTF
TGTGCCAGCAGTCCATTCCCGGGACGGAAGAACTATGGCTACACCTTC
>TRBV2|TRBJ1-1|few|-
CASSRVQGGEAFF
TGTGCCAGCAGCCGGGTCCAAGGGGGTGAAGCTTTCTTT
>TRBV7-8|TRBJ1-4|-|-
CASSLVPTGSIDEKLFF
TGTGCCAGCAGCTTAGTCCCGACCGGGAGCATCGATGAAAAACTGTTTTTT
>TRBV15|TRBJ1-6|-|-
CATSRDWGDSPLHF
TGTGCCACCAGCAGAGATTGGGGGGATTCACCCCTCCACTTT
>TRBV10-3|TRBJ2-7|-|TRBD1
CAIRDRAGGGHEQYF
TGTGCCATCAGGGACAGGGCCGGAGGAGGGCACGAGCAGTACTTC
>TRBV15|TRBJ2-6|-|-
CATSSPSPWPGANVLTF
TGTGCCACCAGCAGCCCCTCACCATGGCCTGGGGCCAACGTCCTGACTTTC
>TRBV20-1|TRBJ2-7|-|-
CSARTNIDEQYF
TGCAGTGCTAGGACTAACATAGACGAGCAGTACTTC
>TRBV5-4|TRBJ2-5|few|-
CASMPSARQETQYF
TGTGCCAGCATGCCTAGCGCCAGGCAAGAGACCCAGTACTTC
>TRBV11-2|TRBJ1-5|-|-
CASSLVGAGDQPQHF
TGCGCCAGCAGCTTGGTGGGGGCGGGGGATCAGCCCCAGCATTTT